A selection of T cell receptor beta chains follows, all from one sample in a study of blood T cell repertoires in COVID-19. Repertoires were generated with immunoSEQ multiplex PCR, while TCRdb's copy carries only in-frame clones and drops some. Here the sample spans some 300,000 clones, almost 90% being singletons. The sample comprised peripheral blood. The source is a middle-aged woman with COVID-19, enrolled during active disease. CDR3s include the opening cysteine and the closing phenylalanine or tryptophan. A D gene is named only where the DNA matches it firmly. A row's size may be missing; if present it is once, few, many or a size class.

d_gene	v_gene	abundance	j_gene	CDR3aa	CDR3nt
TRBD1	TRBV7-8	.	TRBJ1-1	CASSQRDRLNTEAFF	TGTGCCAGCAGCCAGAGGGACAGGCTGAACACTGAAGCTTTCTTT
.	TRBV6-5	.	TRBJ2-5	CASSLTLGGGQETQYF	TGTGCCAGCAGTTTAACTCTCGGGGGAGGTCAAGAGACCCAGTACTTC
TRBD1	TRBV28	.	TRBJ2-2	CASKGTGGASGELFF	TGTGCCAGCAAGGGGACAGGGGGCGCATCCGGGGAGCTGTTTTTT
TRBD1	TRBV6-5	.	TRBJ2-2	CASSRTGGGTGELFF	TGTGCCAGCAGCCGGACAGGGGGTGGCACCGGGGAGCTGTTTTTT
TRBD1	TRBV5-1	.	TRBJ1-3	CASSLDGRGNTIYF	TGCGCCAGCAGCTTGGACGGCAGGGGGAACACCATATATTTT
TRBD1	TRBV7-9	.	TRBJ2-6	CASTTPTTGGSGANVLTF	TGTGCCAGCACCACCCCGACGACAGGGGGATCTGGGGCCAACGTCCTGACTTTC
TRBD1	TRBV5-1	.	TRBJ1-2	CASSLGQGQANYGYTF	TGCGCCAGCAGCTTAGGACAGGGTCAAGCTAACTATGGCTACACCTTC
.	TRBV29-1	.	TRBJ1-1	CSGSGGNTEAFF	TGCAGCGGTTCTGGAGGAAACACTGAAGCTTTCTTT
.	TRBV6-2/TRBV6-3	once	TRBJ2-2	CASSSSSSYTGELFF	TGTGCCAGCAGTTCCTCTAGCAGCTACACCGGGGAGCTGTTTTTT
TRBD1	TRBV7-6	.	TRBJ1-2	CASSSTGPYGYTF	TGTGCCAGCAGCTCGACAGGGCCCTATGGCTACACCTTC
TRBD2	TRBV24-1	.	TRBJ2-3	CATSDSGGSSTDTQYF	TGTGCCACCAGTGATTCGGGGGGTTCTAGCACAGATACGCAGTATTTT
.	TRBV5-1	.	TRBJ2-2	CASSAEVGGELFF	TGCGCCAGCAGCGCCGAGGTTGGCGGGGAGCTGTTTTTT
.	TRBV30	.	TRBJ1-1	CAWSVRRWNTEAFF	TGTGCCTGGAGTGTACGTCGGTGGAACACTGAAGCTTTCTTT
.	TRBV3-1/TRBV3-2	few	TRBJ1-5	CASSPGHQPQHF	TGTGCCAGCAGCCCAGGGCATCAGCCCCAGCATTTT
.	TRBV7-3	.	TRBJ2-1	CASSLKLSTRNEQFF	TGTGCCAGCAGCTTAAAACTTTCCACTCGGAATGAGCAGTTCTTC
TRBD2	TRBV11-2	.	TRBJ2-7	CASSGSGRSYEQYF	TGTGCCAGCAGCGGTAGCGGGAGAAGCTACGAGCAGTACTTC
.	TRBV28	.	TRBJ1-3	CASSTSGRARNTIYF	TGTGCCAGCAGCACTTCAGGGAGGGCGCGAAACACCATATATTTT
.	TRBV7-9	.	TRBJ2-1	CASSLARWNEQFF	TGTGCCAGCAGCTTAGCCCGGTGGAATGAGCAGTTCTTC
.	TRBV18	.	TRBJ2-1	CASSLDDGGGEQFF	TGTGCCAGCTCACTCGATGACGGAGGCGGGGAGCAGTTCTTC
TRBD2	TRBV7-2	.	TRBJ2-1	CASSLTASGIYNEQFF	TGTGCCAGCAGCTTAACCGCTAGCGGTATCTACAATGAGCAGTTCTTC
.	TRBV29-1	once	TRBJ2-5	CSVSNDRRGQTQYF	TGCAGCGTTTCCAACGACAGGCGAGGACAGACCCAGTACTTC
.	TRBV27	.	TRBJ1-6	CASSFGSAVTIDSPLHF	TGTGCCAGCAGTTTCGGGTCGGCAGTGACGATCGATTCACCCCTCCACTTT
.	TRBV19	.	TRBJ1-2	CASSRTFDGYTF	TGTGCCAGTAGTAGGACATTCGATGGCTACACCTTC
TRBD2	TRBV27	.	TRBJ2-1	CASSPILSGSGNEQFF	TGTGCCAGCAGTCCCATATTGAGCGGGAGTGGCAATGAGCAGTTCTTC
.	TRBV28	.	TRBJ1-6	CASSLGPTRRSPLHF	TGTGCCAGCAGTTTAGGGCCTACTCGCAGGTCACCCCTCCACTTT
.	TRBV5-1	.	TRBJ1-2	CASSWGRADQDGYTF	TGCGCCAGCAGCTGGGGGAGGGCCGATCAAGATGGCTACACCTTC
.	TRBV24-1	few	TRBJ1-5	CATMGRGSNQPQHF	TGTGCCACCATGGGCAGGGGTAGCAATCAGCCCCAGCATTTT
.	TRBV24-1	.	TRBJ2-3	CATRDTYTDTQYF	TGTGCCACCCGGGACACCTACACAGATACGCAGTATTTT
TRBD2	TRBV28	.	TRBJ2-7	CASSLGTSGYFSYEQYF	TGTGCCAGCAGTCTGGGGACTAGCGGATATTTCTCCTACGAGCAGTACTTC
.	TRBV29-1	.	TRBJ1-1	CSLPPHREGWNTEAFF	TGCAGCCTTCCCCCCCACAGGGAAGGGTGGAACACTGAAGCTTTCTTT